Below are 22 T cell receptor beta chains sequenced from a single sample in a study of CD8 T cells in Susac syndrome. An amount of RNA that ranged from 0.5 to 1 ug was reverse transcribed with random hexamers. One entry per CDR3 protein, called by TCRdb with MiXCR from the immunoSEQ multiplex PCR reads. The sample has about 130,000 distinct CDR3 sequences; around 95% are singletons. The sample comprised CD8+ T cells from PBMCs. The receptors shown here come from a human donor with Susac syndrome.

V usage is TRBV4-1 and J usage is TRBJ2-1, with D hard to call. The CDR3 is 15 amino acids. Trimming cost V 6 bases and J 4 bases, with 16 bases left between them. Germline V gene lookup returns CDR1 MGHRA and CDR2 YSYEKL. The CDR3 spells CASSQRSADYNEQFF. The CDR3 coding sequence is TGCGCCAGCAGTCAAAGGTCGGCAGATTACAATGAGCAGTTCTTC.

The J gene is TRBJ1-1, the V gene TRBV7-9; 7 bases are shared with TRBD1. Per the germline V gene, CDR1 is SEHNR and CDR2 is FQNEAQ (reference sequence). V shed 1 base and J 0 bases; nucleotides not matched to a gene: 2. This CDR3 comprises 15 residues. In DNA, the CDR3 is TGTGCCAGCAGCTTAGGGACAGGCCTGAACACTGAAGCTTTCTTT. As protein: CASSLGTGLNTEAFF.

The J gene is TRBJ2-5, the V gene TRBV4-3, with D possibly being TRBD1 (6 bases). The V gene lost 3 bases and the J gene lost 3 bases, with 11 bases spanning the gap. Germline CDR1 and CDR2: LGHNA and YSLEER. There are 14 residues in the CDR3. This CDR3 reads CASSQGDTKETQYF. The CDR3 nucleotides are TGCGCCAGCAGCCAGGGGGACACCAAAGAGACCCAGTACTTC.

This clonotype was seen a single time. J is TRBJ1-2 and V is TRBV12-3 or TRBV12-4; D perhaps matches TRBD1 (6 bases). V dropped 1 base and J dropped 9 bases, with 18 bases sitting between them. The CDR3 runs to 15 residues. CDR3 region: CASSLGAGTRGRYTF. For the CDR3, the DNA is TGTGCCAGCAGTTTAGGCGCCGGGACCCGGGGGCGCTACACCTTC.

The gene calls are TRBV20-1 and TRBJ2-7, with 10 bases lining up with TRBD2. Trimming at V came to 0 bases and at J to 1 base, leaving 3 bases not matched to a gene. Germline V gene lookup returns CDR1 DFQATT and CDR2 SNEGSKA (reference sequence). The CDR3 extends over 15 amino acids. The DNA for the CDR3 is TGCAGTGCTAGAGATCCACTAGCGGGGTCCTACGAGCAGTACTTC. Translation: CSARDPLAGSYEQYF.

This chain uses TRBV19 with TRBJ2-3, with TRBD2 identical over 8 bases. CDR1 and CDR2 (germline): LNHDA, SQIVND (reference sequence). Trimming took 2 bases from V and 5 from J; bases not matched to a gene: 12. The CDR3 totals 17 residues. The DNA for the CDR3 is TGTGCCAGTAGTATAATTTATAGGGGACTAGGTCTAGATACGCAGTATTTT. Translated, it gives CASSIIYRGLGLDTQYF.

The V gene is TRBV20-1, the J gene TRBJ2-5; TRBD1 agrees at 10 bases. The germline V gene encodes CDR1 DFQATT and CDR2 SNEGSKA (reference sequence). V trimming: 1 base; J trimming: 4 bases; junction bases outside the gene matches: 3. The CDR3 has 14 amino acids. The CDR3 nucleotides read TGCAGTGCTAGAGGGGACAGGGGAGGAGAGACCCAGTACTTC. Translated, it gives CSARGDRGGETQYF.

The chain is built from TRBV5-1 and TRBJ2-3, with 9 bases identical to TRBD1. Looked up from germline, CDR1 is SGHRS and CDR2 is YFSETQ. CDR3 length equals 16 residues. V shed 0 bases and J 5 bases; nucleotides not matched to a gene: 7. CDR3 amino acids: CASSLDKGQGIDTQYF. The CDR3 bases are TGCGCCAGCAGCTTGGATAAGGGACAGGGAATAGATACGCAGTATTTT.

The chain joins TRBV29-1 to TRBJ1-2; 11 positions match TRBD1. Per germline, CDR1 SQVTM and CDR2 ANQGSEA. V shed 6 bases and J 4 bases; nucleotides not matched to a gene: 7. The CDR3 has 14 amino acids. The CDR3 DNA is TGCAGCGTACAGGGACAGGGGGGACTCTATGGCTACACCTTC. Translating gives CSVQGQGGLYGYTF.

The V gene is TRBV12-3 or TRBV12-4, the J gene TRBJ1-1, with D perhaps TRBD1 (6 bases). The CDR3 contains 14 residues. Trimming pared 3 bases from V and 1 base from J, leaving 9 bases between. The CDR3 nucleotides are TGTGCCAGCAGTTTCGAGGGGGGGAACACTGAAGCTTTCTTT. It translates to CASSFEGGNTEAFF.

The chain recombines TRBV11-1 with TRBJ2-6; 10 positions match TRBD1. Germline CDR1 SGHAT, CDR2 FQDESV (reference sequence). J lost 4 bases, V lost 5 bases, and 17 bases had no gene match. This CDR3 contains 20 residues. CDR3 sequence (DNA): TGTGCCAGCAGCCCGACATCGACAGGGGGCTCAACTAAGGGGGCCAACGTCCTGACTTTC. Translated, it gives CASSPTSTGGSTKGANVLTF.

The chain carries TRBV20-1 and TRBJ1-6, with D unresolved. The germline V gene has CDR1 DFQATT and CDR2 SNEGSKA (reference sequence). Trimming shortened V by 0 bases and J by 6 bases, and 12 bases separated the two germline ends. The CDR3 is 15 amino acids. The CDR3 protein is CSAREEEGSNSPLHF. The CDR3 DNA reads as TGCAGTGCTAGAGAGGAGGAGGGTAGTAATTCACCCCTCCACTTT.

V usage is TRBV7-9 and J usage is TRBJ2-1; TRBD2 matches at 7 bases. The germline V gene has CDR1 SEHNR and CDR2 FQNEAQ (reference sequence). The CDR3 is made up of 12 amino acids. Trimming cost V 4 bases and J 13 bases; bases outside gene matches: 7. Here the CDR3 DNA reads TGTGCCAGCAGCTCAGGACTAGAGGGTCAGTTCTTC. Its protein product is CASSSGLEGQFF.

V usage is TRBV3-1 and J usage is TRBJ2-1; D perhaps matches TRBD2 (6 bases). The length of the CDR3 is 16 residues. With 2 bases removed from V and 5 bases from J, the gap between germline ends came to 16 bases. The germline CDR1 and CDR2 sequences are LGHDT and YNNKEL (reference sequence). In DNA form, the CDR3 reads TGTGCCAGCAGCCAATCCCCTCGACTAGTCCACAATGAGCAGTTCTTC. Amino acids: CASSQSPRLVHNEQFF.

The chain uses TRBV29-1 and TRBJ2-1, with TRBD2 identical over 11 bases. This CDR3 is 19 amino acids long. Germline V gives CDR1 SQVTM, CDR2 ANQGSEA. The J segment lost 4 bases and the V segment lost 4 bases, leaving 18 bases of the junction unmatched. CDR3 nucleotide sequence: TGCAGCGTTGTGCCCTCTAGCGGGAGGCCTTTAATCATTTACAATGAGCAGTTCTTC. Protein product: CSVVPSSGRPLIIYNEQFF.

The chain carries TRBV29-1 and TRBJ2-5, with D hard to call. The ends were cut back, 1 base at V and 3 bases at J, with 6 bases in the middle. CDR1 and CDR2 (germline): SQVTM, ANQGSEA. The CDR3 is 12 residues long. In DNA, the CDR3 is TGCAGCGTTGAAGCACGTAAAGAGACCCAGTACTTC. Protein sequence: CSVEARKETQYF.

J is TRBJ2-7 and V is TRBV7-9; D is unresolved. V was pared by 1 base and J by 5 bases, with 9 bases between. The germline gives CDR1 SEHNR, CDR2 FQNEAQ (reference sequence). The CDR3 runs to 13 residues. The CDR3 DNA reads as TGTGCCAGCAGCTTAGATGGAGCTGACGAGCAGTACTTC. It translates to CASSLDGADEQYF.

The gene calls are TRBV30 and TRBJ2-1; 8 positions agree with TRBD2. V lost 0 bases, J lost 8 bases, and 3 bases stayed unmatched. Germline CDR1 GTSNPN, CDR2 SVGIG (reference sequence). This CDR3 spans 13 amino acids. The CDR3 coding sequence is TGTGCCTGGAGTGTCGGGGGGGGCGATGAGCAGTTCTTC. It codes for CAWSVGGGDEQFF.

V and J are TRBV30 and TRBJ2-1, with 8 nucleotides matching TRBD2. Germline CDR1 and CDR2: GTSNPN and SVGIG (reference sequence). The J segment lost 8 bases and the V segment lost 8 bases, leaving 8 bases of the junction unmatched. The CDR3 length is 12 residues. CDR3 amino acids: CAGSGVADEQFF. The CDR3, as DNA: TGTGCCGGTAGCGGGGTGGCAGATGAGCAGTTCTTC. Full variable domain (rest looked up from reference TRBV30 and TRBJ2-1): SQTIHQWPATLVQPVGSPLSLECTVEGTSNPNLYWYRQAAGRGLQLLFYSVGIGQISSEVPQNLSASRPQDRQFILSSKKLLLSDSGFYLCAGSGVADEQFFGPGTRLTVL.

The rearrangement joins TRBV4-3 to TRBJ2-7; D ambiguous. Trimming stripped 0 bases from V and 2 bases from J, with 14 bases between. Germline V CDR1 and CDR2: LGHNA, YSLEER. The CDR3 sequence is 16 residues long. CDR3 protein: CASSQDRRQFAYEQYF. In nucleotides, the CDR3 is TGCGCCAGCAGCCAAGATCGCAGGCAGTTCGCCTACGAGCAGTACTTC.

V gene TRBV19 combines with J gene TRBJ2-6, with 9 bases aligning to TRBD2. The ends lost 5 bases at V and 0 bases at J; junction bases unmatched: 8. This CDR3 has 18 residues. In germline, CDR1 is LNHDA, CDR2 SQIVND (reference sequence). The CDR3 reads CASSLASGIISGANVLTF. CDR3 coding DNA: TGTGCCAGTAGTTTAGCTAGCGGGATTATCTCTGGGGCCAACGTCCTGACTTTC.

The chain joins TRBV2 to TRBJ1-2; 11 positions match TRBD1. The CDR3 sequence is 14 residues long. Losses at the gene ends were 5 bases for V and 5 bases for J; bases not matched to a gene: 4. From germline, CDR1 is SNHLY and CDR2 FYNNEI. As DNA, the CDR3 is TGTGCCAGCAGTCCCGGGACAGGGGGGTATGGCTACACCTTC. Its protein is CASSPGTGGYGYTF. Looking up the rest from reference TRBV2 and TRBJ1-2 gives the full variable domain: EPEVTQTPSHQVTQMGQEVILRCVPISNHLYFYWYRQILGQKVEFLVSFYNNEISEKSEIFDDQFSVERPDGSNFTLKIRSTKLEDSAMYFCASSPGTGGYGYTFGSGTRLTVV.